The sequence of this T cell receptor (beta chain) was determined in a study of long-term antiretroviral therapy in people with HIV. The assay used was immunoSEQ (version v3.0), run at survey level. Some clones are missing from TCRdb's copy, which holds only in-frame ones; the method was immunoSEQ multiplex PCR. The sample lists 15,000 to 20,000 clones, 91% occurring once. CDR1 and CDR2 (germline): LNHDA, SQIVND (reference sequence). V dropped 1 base and J dropped 10 bases, with 11 bases sitting between them. The CDR3 is 14 amino acids. The clonotype originates from a man in his sixties with HIV. The rearrangement joins TRBV19 to TRBJ1-6; D is unresolved. The sequenced sample was unsorted PBMCs, obtained 0.3 years after starting antiretroviral therapy. The CDR3, as DNA: TGTGCCAGTAGTATAGCGCAGGACCGATCACCCCTCCACTTT. Its protein product is CASSIAQDRSPLHF.